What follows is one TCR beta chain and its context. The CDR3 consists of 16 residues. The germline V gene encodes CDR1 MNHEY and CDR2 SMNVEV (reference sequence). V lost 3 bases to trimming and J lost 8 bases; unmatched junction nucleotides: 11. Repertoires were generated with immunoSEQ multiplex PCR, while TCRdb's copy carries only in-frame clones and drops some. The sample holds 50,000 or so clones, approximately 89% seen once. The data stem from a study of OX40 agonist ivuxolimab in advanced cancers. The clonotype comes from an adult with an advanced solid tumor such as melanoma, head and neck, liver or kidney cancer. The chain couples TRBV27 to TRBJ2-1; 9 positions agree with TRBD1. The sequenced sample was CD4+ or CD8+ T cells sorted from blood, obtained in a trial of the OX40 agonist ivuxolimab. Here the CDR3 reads CASSLSYRGRPDEQFF. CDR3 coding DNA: TGTGCCAGCAGTTTGTCATACAGGGGGCGGCCGGATGAGCAGTTCTTC.